These 22 T cell receptor beta chains were sequenced from one sample in a study of shared clonotypes between healthy human individuals. Sequenced by immunoSEQ multiplex PCR; TCRdb stores in-frame clones only, minus some. Among about 700,000 clones listed, 92% were seen once. Only CD45RO-negative cells positively selected for CCR7 counted as naive CD8 cells, so terminally differentiated effector memory CD45RA+ cells were excluded. Sequencing input: naive CD8+ T cells sorted from blood. The receptors were gathered from a man younger than 45 in good health.

This clone has a single count. This chain joins TRBV2 and TRBJ1-1; TRBD1 is a possible D gene (5 bases). V was clipped by 11 bases and J by 1 base, with 11 bases between them. Germline assignment: CDR1 SNHLY and CDR2 FYNNEI. This CDR3 contains 12 residues. The CDR3 region is CAGGEENTEAFF. The CDR3 DNA sequence: TGTGCCGGGGGAGAGGAGAACACTGAAGCTTTCTTT.

Worth noting for this clone: Additional DNA sequences in this sample encode the identical CDR3. V gene TRBV6-1 combines with J gene TRBJ2-7; D unclear. The CDR3 consists of 11 residues. Germline CDR1 MNHNS, CDR2 SASEGT. Trimming pared 5 bases from V and 3 bases from J, leaving 5 bases between. CDR3 sequence reads: CASSPSYEQYF. The CDR3 coding sequence is TGTGCCAGCAGTCCCAGCTACGAGCAGTACTTC.

DNA for the CDR3: TGTGCCATCAGTGAGTCGAGACAGGGTAGCGATGAGCAGTTCTTC. Translating gives CAISESRQGSDEQFF. The genes are TRBV10-3 and TRBJ2-1; 7 bases match TRBD1. The V gene end was trimmed by 0 bases and the J gene end by 8 bases; junction bases not matched to a gene: 7. Germline CDR1 is ENHRY and CDR2 is SYGVKD. The CDR3 spans 15 residues.

Notes on this clone: The same CDR3 arises from other DNA sequences in this sample as well. The rearrangement links TRBV9 to TRBJ2-7; no reliable D call. The CDR3 is 14 residues long. CDR1 and CDR2 (germline): SGDLS, YYNGEE. The germline V and J ends were trimmed by 0 bases and 3 bases, with 10 bases remaining between them. The CDR3 DNA follows: TGTGCCAGCAGCGTAGGGGGTGGTGTCTACGAGCAGTACTTC. Residues: CASSVGGGVYEQYF.

This clone was observed at least ten times. The chain couples TRBV9 to TRBJ2-1, with 11 positions matching TRBD2. V was clipped by 4 bases and J by 4 bases; unmatched bases: 7. There are 16 residues in the CDR3. CDR1 is SGDLS and CDR2 is YYNGEE in the germline V gene. The CDR3 loop reads CASSLGSSGRYNEQFF. In nucleotides, the CDR3 is TGTGCCAGCAGCCTCGGCTCTAGCGGGAGGTACAATGAGCAGTTCTTC.

The chain recombines TRBV7-3 with TRBJ2-3; 7 bases are shared with TRBD2. Germline CDR1 reads SGHTA; CDR2 reads FQGTGA. The CDR3 has 16 residues. The junction had 11 bases not matched to a gene; V was cut back by 4 bases and J by 4 bases. CDR3: CASSYTGGSASDTQYF. The CDR3 region has the DNA TGTGCCAGCAGCTACACTGGCGGGAGTGCTTCAGATACGCAGTATTTT. The entire variable domain, with the rest obtained from reference TRBV7-3 and TRBJ2-3, is as follows: GAGVSQTPSNKVTEKGKYVELRCDPISGHTALYWYRQSLGQGPEFLIYFQGTGAADDSGLPNDRFFAVRPEGSVSTLKIQRTERGDSAVYLCASSYTGGSASDTQYFGPGTRLTVL.

This CDR3 reads CASSLSRTGKNGDGYTF. CDR3 DNA sequence: TGTGCCAGCAGTTTATCGCGGACAGGGAAGAATGGAGATGGCTACACCTTC. The chain uses TRBV27 and TRBJ1-2; 8 bases fit TRBD1. J gave up 6 bases and V 0 bases, and 12 bases lay outside the gene matches. Germline values: CDR1 MNHEY, CDR2 SMNVEV (reference sequence). CDR3 length: 17 residues.

The rearrangement links TRBV21-1 to TRBJ2-2; TRBD1 is taken as the D call from the table, unchecked against the DNA. TRBV21-1 corresponds to a pseudogene. This CDR3 contains 17 residues. The CDR3 loop is CASTGQVEHRSTGELFF. DNA of the CDR3: TGTGCCAGCACGGGACAGGTGGAGCATAGGAGCACCGGGGAGCTGTTTTTT.

This sequence joins TRBV13 and TRBJ2-1; weak D call: TRBD1 (6 bases). Trimming took 4 bases from V and 8 from J, leaving 12 bases between them. Germline loops: CDR1 PRHDT, CDR2 FYEKMQ (reference sequence). CDR3 length: 13 amino acids. In DNA form, the CDR3 reads TGTGCCAGCAGCTCCTACAGGGTTCATGAGCAGTTCTTC. Amino acid sequence: CASSSYRVHEQFF.

Details on this clone: Other DNA sequences in the same sample also yield this CDR3. This sequence joins TRBV29-1 and TRBJ2-5, with 7 bases identical to TRBD1. CDR1 and CDR2 (germline): SQVTM, ANQGSEA. The V gene end was trimmed by 0 bases and the J gene end by 2 bases; junction bases not matched to a gene: 6. This CDR3 is built from 15 residues. The CDR3 reads CSVEDPGTEQETQYF. For the CDR3, the DNA is TGCAGCGTTGAAGATCCCGGGACAGAGCAAGAGACCCAGTACTTC.

The V call is TRBV7-9, the J call TRBJ1-5; D uncertain. The germline V gene has CDR1 SEHNR and CDR2 FQNEAQ (reference sequence). The V and J ends lost 4 bases and 7 bases respectively, with 14 bases between them. This CDR3 region has 14 residues. CDR3 in DNA: TGTGCCAGCAGCTCATCACCGGTGGTACAGCCCCAGCATTTT. The encoded protein is CASSSSPVVQPQHF. The full variable domain, with the rest looked up from reference TRBV7-9 and TRBJ1-5, is DTGVSQNPRHKITKRGQNVTFRCDPISEHNRLYWYRQTLGQGPEFLTYFQNEAQLEKSRLLSDRFSAERPKGSFSTLEIQRTEQGDSAMYLCASSSSPVVQPQHFGDGTRLSIL.

This sequence joins TRBV11-2 and TRBJ2-6; D might be TRBD2 (6 bases). The CDR3 consists of 16 residues. Per germline, CDR1 SGHAT and CDR2 FQNNGV. The ends were cut back, 1 base at V and 1 base at J, with 8 bases in the middle. Written as DNA, the CDR3 is TGTGCCAGCAGCTTAGTGGGGGGTTCTGGGGCCAACGTCCTGACTTTC. Translation gives CASSLVGGSGANVLTF.

The rearrangement links TRBV2 to TRBJ2-2, with 10 positions matching TRBD2. The CDR3 runs 15 residues. V shed 6 bases, J shed 5 bases, and the junction held 6 bases outside the gene matches. Germline V gives CDR1 SNHLY, CDR2 FYNNEI. The CDR3 sequence: CASRVGLAATGELFF. In DNA form, the CDR3 reads TGTGCCAGCAGGGTCGGACTAGCGGCAACCGGGGAGCTGTTTTTT.

The chain employs TRBV6-5 and TRBJ2-7; unclear D gene. Germline CDR1 reads MNHEY; CDR2 reads SVGAGI. The CDR3 is 13 amino acids. V lost 4 bases and J 6 bases, leaving 13 bases between the germline ends. CDR3 residues: CASSLSRAREQYF. DNA of the CDR3: TGTGCCAGCAGTTTATCTAGGGCTCGCGAGCAGTACTTC.

The CDR3 coding sequence is TGTGCCAGCAGCTTACCGTCACTTACTGCGAACACCGGGGAGCTGTTTTTT. Translation gives CASSLPSLTANTGELFF. The rearrangement links TRBV11-2 to TRBJ2-2; D unresolved. Deletions cut 2 bases from V and 0 bases from J, with 13 bases between. Germline V gene data show CDR1 as SGHAT and CDR2 as FQNNGV. This CDR3 is built from 17 residues.

The J gene is TRBJ2-7, the V gene TRBV29-1; maybe TRBD2 (6 bases). Germline V CDR1 and CDR2: SQVTM, ANQGSEA. The CDR3 length is 12 residues. Deletions cut 4 bases from V and 5 bases from J, with 12 bases between. The CDR3 DNA sequence: TGCAGCGTTGTGGAGGGCCACCACGAGCAGTACTTC. This encodes CSVVEGHHEQYF.

The chain carries TRBV28 and TRBJ2-7; the D gene is possibly TRBD1 (6 bases). Germline lookup yields CDR1 MDHEN and CDR2 SYDVKM. The CDR3 totals 15 residues. V gave up 6 bases and J gave up 0 bases, with 15 bases separating them. CDR3 sequence (DNA): TGTGCCAGCAGATCGCGGACAGATCACTCCTACGAGCAGTACTTC. As protein: CASRSRTDHSYEQYF.

This chain's CDR3 is CASTTLVGSRTEAFF. Written as DNA, the CDR3 is TGTGCCAGTACCACCTTGGTGGGGAGCCGCACTGAAGCTTTCTTT. The chain carries TRBV19 and TRBJ1-1; D uncertain. The V gene's germline CDR1 is LNHDA and CDR2 SQIVND (reference sequence). The CDR3 consists of 15 residues. The V end was cut by 7 bases, the J end by 4 bases, with 19 bases between.

DNA for the CDR3: TGTGCCAGCAGCTTAGTGCCTAGCGGGAACTACGAGCAGTACTTC. It translates to CASSLVPSGNYEQYF. J is TRBJ2-7 and V is TRBV7-9; 9 bases fit TRBD2. Germline CDR1 SEHNR, CDR2 FQNEAQ (reference sequence). V lost 1 base to trimming and J lost 3 bases; unmatched junction nucleotides: 4. CDR3 length: 15 residues.

The V gene is TRBV9, the J gene TRBJ2-7, with D perhaps matching TRBD1 (5 bases). Germline V gene data show CDR1 as SGDLS and CDR2 as YYNGEE. V was shortened by 0 bases and J by 5 bases, with 18 bases between the two germline ends. The CDR3 sequence is 16 residues long. CDR3 coding DNA: TGTGCCAGCAGCGTAGCTGAGGACATGGTGGGGAACGAGCAGTACTTC. Its translation is CASSVAEDMVGNEQYF.

In nucleotides, the CDR3 is TGTGCCAGCAGCCTTCGGTCGGCTAGCTTATCGAGCACCGGGGAGCTGTTTTTT. Translated: CASSLRSASLSSTGELFF. This chain links TRBV7-6 with TRBJ2-2, with a possible D match to TRBD2 (5 bases). Germline V gives CDR1 SGHVS, CDR2 FNYEAQ. The CDR3 runs to 18 residues. Trimming stripped 5 bases from V and 4 bases from J, with 23 bases between.

The rearrangement links TRBV6-5 to TRBJ2-5, with 8 bases aligning to TRBD1. The germline gives CDR1 MNHEY, CDR2 SVGAGI. The length of the CDR3 is 14 residues. The ends lost 6 bases at V and 4 bases at J; junction bases unmatched: 7. The CDR3 nucleotides read TGTGCCAGCAGCGATGACAGGGGAAGAGAGACCCAGTACTTC. Translation gives CASSDDRGRETQYF.